The rows below give T cell receptor beta chains drawn from one sample of a study of T cells in Graves' hyperthyroidism and ophthalmopathy. MiXCR was run by TCRdb on the multiplex PCR reads, yielding one entry per CDR3 protein. This sample carries 300,000 to 350,000 distinct CDR3 sequences, 11% to 15% of them seen once, and the ten largest clones take around 23%. The sample comprised blood. The source of these receptors is a woman aged 25 to 39 with Graves' hyperthyroidism. CDR3s include the opening cysteine and the closing phenylalanine or tryptophan. A D gene is named only where the DNA matches it firmly. The size entry is marked missing in some rows and otherwise reads once, few, many or a size class.

clone_size d_call j_call v_call cdr3_aa cdr3_nt
NA NA TRBJ1-1 TRBV30 CAWSVQVPTEAFF TGTGCCTGGAGTGTACAGGTCCCCACTGAAGCTTTCTTT
many NA TRBJ2-1 TRBV30 CAWRVLAAYNEQFF TGTGCCTGGAGGGTTTTAGCGGCCTACAATGAGCAGTTCTTC
many NA TRBJ2-1 TRBV2 CASSEESTEEFF TGTGCCAGCAGTGAGGAGTCTACTGAAGAGTTCTTC
NA NA TRBJ2-7 TRBV10-2 CASSETGRRAYEQYF TGCGCCAGCAGCGAGACAGGACGGAGGGCCTACGAGCAGTACTTC
NA TRBD1 TRBJ1-4 TRBV29-1 CSVIQGSEEKLFF TGCAGCGTTATACAGGGGTCGGAGGAAAAACTGTTTTTT
many NA TRBJ2-3 TRBV28 CASSLTGSTDTQYF TGTGCCAGCAGTTTAACAGGATCCACAGATACGCAGTATTTT
many TRBD1 TRBJ1-2 TRBV28 CASSSGTGRNYGYTF TGTGCCAGCAGTTCTGGGACAGGACGGAACTATGGCTACACCTTC
many NA TRBJ1-1 TRBV5-1 CASSLIPGDTEAFF TGCGCCAGCAGCTTAATCCCGGGGGACACTGAAGCTTTCTTT
NA TRBD2 TRBJ2-1 TRBV20-1 CSARTSGRPVAYNEQFF TGCAGTGCTAGAACTAGCGGGAGGCCGGTAGCCTACAATGAGCAGTTCTTC
many NA TRBJ2-1 TRBV6-1 CGLELYRYNEQFF TGTGGACTAGAGTTGTACCGGTACAATGAGCAGTTCTTC
many TRBD2 TRBJ2-2 TRBV28 CASSFRAGGAGELFF TGTGCCAGCAGTTTCAGGGCGGGAGGCGCCGGGGAGCTGTTTTTT
NA NA TRBJ2-2 TRBV12-3/TRBV12-4 CAGSLRPSGSRSGELFF TGTGCCGGCAGTTTACGTCCTTCCGGGAGCCGCTCCGGGGAGCTGTTTTTT
few TRBD2 TRBJ2-1 TRBV3-1 CASTSAGGNEQFF TGTGCCAGCACCTCAGCGGGAGGGAATGAGCAGTTCTTC
NA TRBD2 TRBJ2-7 TRBV7-9 CASSETSATYEQYF TGTGCCAGCAGCGAGACTAGCGCCACTTACGAGCAGTACTTC
many TRBD2 TRBJ2-4 TRBV7-9 CASSPGGVNIQYF TGTGCCAGCAGCCCCGGGGGGGTGAACATTCAGTACTTC
many NA TRBJ1-2 TRBV28 CASSPRTRGPVYGYTF TGTGCCAGCAGCCCCCGCACGCGAGGGCCCGTCTATGGCTACACCTTC
NA NA TRBJ2-5 TRBV18 CASSDQGRETQYF TGTGCCAGCTCCGACCAGGGGCGCGAGACCCAGTACTTC
few NA TRBJ1-5 TRBV19 CASSIDGPQPQHF TGTGCCAGTAGTATAGATGGACCACAGCCCCAGCATTTT
NA NA TRBJ1-1 TRBV7-8 CASSSPGRVITEAFF TGTGCCAGCAGCTCCCCGGGCAGGGTTATCACTGAAGCTTTCTTT
many NA TRBJ2-3 TRBV7-2 CASAFTDTQYF TGTGCCAGCGCCTTCACAGATACGCAGTATTTT
many NA TRBJ2-2 TRBV6-2/TRBV6-3 CASSPGPGELFF TGTGCCAGCAGTCCGGGACCCGGGGAGCTGTTTTTT
many NA TRBJ1-5 TRBV15 CATSRDRGQPQHF TGTGCCACCAGCAGAGATCGCGGTCAGCCCCAGCATTTT
many TRBD1 TRBJ1-4 TRBV29-1 CSVGQSIYEKLFF TGCAGCGTGGGACAGTCCATCTATGAAAAACTGTTTTTT
NA TRBD1 TRBJ2-1 TRBV13 CASSSRDRRPNEQFF TGTGCCAGCAGCTCCCGGGACAGGAGGCCCAATGAGCAGTTCTTC
many TRBD1 TRBJ2-5 TRBV12-3/TRBV12-4 CASGETGLETQYF TGTGCCAGCGGAGAGACAGGGTTGGAGACCCAGTACTTC
NA NA TRBJ2-4 TRBV20-1 CSARTFPVTWNIQHF TGCAGTGCTAGGACCTTTCCGGTTACATGGAACATTCAGCACTTC
few TRBD2 TRBJ2-7 TRBV3-1 CASGGTSGNEQYF TGTGCCAGCGGGGGGACTAGCGGGAACGAGCAGTACTTC
many NA TRBJ1-2 TRBV2 CASRIAGYTF TGTGCCAGCAGGATAGCCGGCTACACCTTC
many NA TRBJ1-6 TRBV28 CASSSIGSVAVGDSPLHF TGTGCCAGCAGTTCGATCGGTTCAGTCGCGGTAGGAGATTCACCCCTCCACTTT
many NA TRBJ2-2 TRBV9 CASSLRSAGSVDTGELFF TGTGCCAGCAGCTTACGTAGCGCCGGGAGTGTCGACACCGGGGAGCTGTTTTTT
many NA TRBJ2-2 TRBV28 CASSYPPGQTGELFF TGTGCCAGCAGTTACCCTCCGGGACAAACCGGGGAGCTGTTTTTT
NA NA TRBJ1-5 TRBV3-1 CASSFSPGNQPQHF TGTGCCAGCAGCTTCTCCCCCGGCAATCAGCCCCAGCATTTT
NA TRBD2 TRBJ2-2 TRBV28 CASSPGLAERAGFGELFF TGTGCCAGCAGCCCGGGACTAGCAGAAAGAGCGGGCTTTGGGGAGCTGTTTTTT
few NA TRBJ1-2 TRBV18 CASSPEIYGYTF TGTGCCAGCTCACCAGAGATCTATGGCTACACCTTC
few NA TRBJ2-6 TRBV7-2 CASSRAGSGANVLTF TGTGCCAGCAGCCGGGCCGGCTCCGGGGCCAACGTCCTGACTTTC
NA NA TRBJ2-3 TRBV30 CAWDSGGFDTQYF TGTGCCTGGGATTCAGGAGGGTTTGATACGCAGTATTTT
NA NA TRBJ2-7 TRBV7-9 CASSLNEEPSSEQYF TGTGCCAGCAGCTTAAACGAGGAGCCCTCGAGCGAGCAGTACTTC
NA TRBD1 TRBJ1-1 TRBV28 CASSLHRGSTEAFF TGTGCCAGCAGTCTACACAGGGGGAGCACTGAAGCTTTCTTT
NA TRBD1 TRBJ2-2 TRBV7-9 CASSSRDRVNTGELFF TGTGCCAGCAGCTCGAGGGACAGAGTAAACACCGGGGAGCTGTTTTTT
few NA TRBJ2-2 TRBV5-4 CASRQGASGAHTGELFF TGTGCCAGTCGACAGGGGGCTAGCGGGGCCCACACCGGGGAGCTGTTTTTT
few TRBD1 TRBJ1-2 TRBV9 CASSVTGLNGYTF TGTGCCAGCAGCGTGACAGGGCTTAACGGCTACACCTTC
few NA TRBJ1-4 TRBV6-1 CASRKGGKLFF TGTGCCAGCAGGAAGGGGGGGAAACTGTTTTTT
many NA TRBJ2-5 TRBV28 CASSRSQETQYF TGTGCCAGCAGCCGGTCGCAAGAGACCCAGTACTTC
many TRBD1 TRBJ2-5 TRBV28 CASSSQTGGSETQYF TGTGCCAGCAGTTCCCAAACAGGGGGCTCAGAGACCCAGTACTTC
many NA TRBJ1-4 TRBV7-8 CASSLSGIQNEKLFF TGTGCCAGCAGCTTATCGGGTATCCAGAATGAAAAACTGTTTTTT
few TRBD1 TRBJ2-1 TRBV24-1 CATSDWDREDDNEQFF TGTGCCACCAGTGATTGGGACAGGGAGGATGACAATGAGCAGTTCTTC
few NA TRBJ2-5 TRBV12-3/TRBV12-4 CASSLTSRESETQYF TGTGCCAGCAGTTTAACTAGCAGGGAGTCGGAGACCCAGTACTTC
few NA TRBJ2-5 TRBV29-1 CSVPYGGSEETQYF TGCAGCGTTCCTTATGGGGGCTCCGAAGAGACCCAGTACTTC
few TRBD1 TRBJ1-6 TRBV20-1 CSASGGQGLSNSPLHF TGCAGTGCTAGTGGCGGACAGGGGTTATCTAATTCACCCCTCCACTTT
many NA TRBJ2-3 TRBV7-2 CASSSPDTQYF TGTGCCAGCAGCTCCCCAGATACGCAGTATTTT
few TRBD2 TRBJ2-3 TRBV29-1 CSVEDRLAGTDTQYF TGCAGCGTTGAAGATCGACTAGCGGGGACAGATACGCAGTATTTT